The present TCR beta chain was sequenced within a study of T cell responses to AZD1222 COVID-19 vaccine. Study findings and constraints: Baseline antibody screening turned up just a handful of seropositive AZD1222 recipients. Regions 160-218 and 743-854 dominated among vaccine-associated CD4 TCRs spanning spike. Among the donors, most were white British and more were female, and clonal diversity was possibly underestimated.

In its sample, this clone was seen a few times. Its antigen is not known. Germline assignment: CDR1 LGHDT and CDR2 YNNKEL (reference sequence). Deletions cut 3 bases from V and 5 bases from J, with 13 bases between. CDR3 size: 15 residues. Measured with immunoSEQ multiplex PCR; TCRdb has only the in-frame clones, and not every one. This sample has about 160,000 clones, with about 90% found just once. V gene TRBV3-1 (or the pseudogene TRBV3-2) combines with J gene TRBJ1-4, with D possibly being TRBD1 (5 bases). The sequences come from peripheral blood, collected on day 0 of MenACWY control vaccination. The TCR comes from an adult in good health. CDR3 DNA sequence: TGTGCCAGCAGCCATCGAACCGGGGACAATGAAAAACTGTTTTTT. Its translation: CASSHRTGDNEKLFF.